These 20 T cell receptor beta chains came from one sample sequenced in a study of blood T cell repertoires in COVID-19. Using immunoSEQ multiplex PCR, the repertoire was profiled, and TCRdb retains in-frame clones only, with some absent. Seen here are about 59,000 clones, roughly 90% observed once, and the top ten hold about 17%. Sequencing was performed on peripheral blood. These receptors originate from a man older than 75 with acute or convalescent COVID-19.

The gene calls are TRBV5-1 and TRBJ1-2; D not certain. This CDR3 contains 14 residues. Germline CDR1 reads SGHRS; CDR2 reads YFSETQ. The V and J ends lost 1 base and 1 base respectively, with 8 bases between them. As DNA, the CDR3 is TGCGCCAGCAGCTTGCTGGAGTATAACTATGGCTACACCTTC. Translating gives CASSLLEYNYGYTF.

The V and J genes are TRBV28 and TRBJ2-5, with 10 bases identical to TRBD1. After removal of 7 bases from V and 5 bases from J, the junction contained 13 bases not matched to a gene. The V gene's germline CDR1 is MDHEN and CDR2 SYDVKM. CDR3 length equals 16 residues. The CDR3 DNA is TGTGCCAGCAACCCTGATTCCGGGACAGGGGTTGAGACCCAGTACTTC. Translation gives CASNPDSGTGVETQYF.

The chain uses TRBV5-1 and TRBJ1-4, with D uncertain. The germline V gene has CDR1 SGHRS and CDR2 YFSETQ. V was pared by 2 bases and J by 2 bases, with 10 bases between. The CDR3 loop spans 15 amino acids. CDR3 DNA: TGCGCCAGCAGCTTCCGGGGTGATACTAATGAAAAACTGTTTTTT. Translation: CASSFRGDTNEKLFF.

The genes are TRBV19 and TRBJ1-1; D is unresolved. This CDR3 has 12 residues. Germline CDR1 reads LNHDA; CDR2 reads SQIVND (reference sequence). V lost 4 bases to trimming and J lost 3 bases, with 6 bases between them. The CDR3 loop reads CASSTSDTEAFF. The CDR3 bases are TGTGCCAGTAGTACCTCGGACACTGAAGCTTTCTTT.

The rearrangement uses TRBV30 and TRBJ2-1, with D perhaps matching TRBD2 (5 bases). This CDR3 contains 14 residues. CDR1 is GTSNPN and CDR2 is SVGIG in the germline V gene (reference sequence). The V and J ends lost 4 bases and 9 bases respectively, with 19 bases between them. CDR3 bases: TGTGCCTGGAATCCTCCGGCCCCACGGGGTGAGCAGTTCTTC. This translates into CAWNPPAPRGEQFF. The full variable domain, completed using reference TRBV30 and TRBJ2-1, is SQTIHQWPATLVQPVGSPLSLECTVEGTSNPNLYWYRQAAGRGLQLLFYSVGIGQISSEVPQNLSASRPQDRQFILSSKKLLLSDSGFYLCAWNPPAPRGEQFFGPGTRLTVL.

The rearrangement joins TRBV6-5 to TRBJ2-7; the match to TRBD1 covers 7 bases. Germline V gene data show CDR1 as MNHEY and CDR2 as SVGAGI. The CDR3 consists of 13 residues. V shed 4 bases, J shed 10 bases, and the junction held 10 bases outside the gene matches. The CDR3 is CASSFGQENSQYF. The CDR3 DNA reads TGTGCCAGCAGTTTCGGACAGGAAAACAGTCAGTACTTC.

The J gene is TRBJ2-1, the V gene TRBV28; possible D gene TRBD1, 6 bases. V was cut by 6 bases and J by 0 bases, with 12 bases left in between. CDR1 is MDHEN, CDR2 SYDVKM, per germline. This CDR3 comprises 15 residues. DNA for the CDR3: TGTGCCAGCAGAGGGGGAGTAGGCTCCTACAATGAGCAGTTCTTC. Translation: CASRGGVGSYNEQFF. Full variable domain (rest looked up from reference TRBV28 and TRBJ2-1): DVKVTQSSRYLVKRTGEKVFLECVQDMDHENMFWYRQDPGLGLRLIYFSYDVKMKEKGDIPEGYSVSREKKERFSLILESASTNQTSMYLCASRGGVGSYNEQFFGPGTRLTVL.

The V gene is TRBV5-1, the J gene TRBJ1-1; possible D gene TRBD1, 5 bases. CDR1 is SGHRS, CDR2 YFSETQ, per germline. The CDR3 is 12 amino acids. Trimming took 3 bases from V and 11 from J, leaving 14 bases between them. In DNA form, the CDR3 reads TGCGCCAGCAGCTCCTCCGGGGGGGTGGCTTTCTTT. Protein sequence: CASSSSGGVAFF.

This clone occurred once. This chain links TRBV6-1 with TRBJ2-5; D may be TRBD1 (5 bases). The V end was cut by 1 base, the J end by 1 base, with 7 bases between. The CDR3 loop spans 14 amino acids. Germline values: CDR1 MNHNS, CDR2 SASEGT. The CDR3 reads CASSEGRAQETQYF. The CDR3 bases are TGTGCCAGCAGTGAAGGCAGGGCCCAAGAGACCCAGTACTTC.

The chain links TRBV5-1 to TRBJ2-3, with D maybe TRBD2 (6 bases). Germline V gene lookup returns CDR1 SGHRS and CDR2 YFSETQ. The germline V and J ends were trimmed by 4 bases and 0 bases, with 15 bases remaining between them. The CDR3 spans 16 residues. The CDR3 region is CASSPGSLSSTDTQYF. The CDR3 DNA sequence: TGCGCCAGCAGCCCCGGGAGCCTCTCTAGCACAGATACGCAGTATTTT.

This clone appeared a single time. J is TRBJ2-3 and V is TRBV28, with a weak D call TRBD2 (5 bases). The CDR3 has 14 residues. V was clipped by 5 bases and J by 6 bases, with 15 bases between them. CDR1 is MDHEN, CDR2 SYDVKM, per germline. This chain's CDR3 is CASSPDYDGDTQYF. The DNA for the CDR3 is TGTGCCAGCAGTCCAGACTATGACGGGGATACGCAGTATTTT.

The J gene is TRBJ1-1, the V gene TRBV20-1, with 7 bases matching TRBD1. This CDR3 has 11 amino acids. CDR1 and CDR2 (germline): DFQATT, SNEGSKA (reference sequence). The CDR3 here is CSRTGDTEAFF. The CDR3 nucleotides read TGCTCACGAACAGGGGACACTGAAGCTTTCTTT.

The chain recombines TRBV19 with TRBJ2-2; D remains unclear. Germline CDR1 LNHDA, CDR2 SQIVND (reference sequence). The CDR3 loop spans 14 amino acids. V lost 7 bases and J 1 base, leaving 10 bases between the germline ends. The CDR3 coding sequence is TGTGCCAGTACAGACAACGGGAACACCGGGGAGCTGTTTTTT. Its protein is CASTDNGNTGELFF.

The rearrangement links TRBV6-1 to TRBJ2-3; 8 bases match TRBD1. The CDR3 has 13 residues. The trim removed 3 bases at V and 5 bases at J, leaving 1 base unmatched. Germline-derived CDR1 and CDR2 are MNHNS and SASEGT. The CDR3 loop is CASSDDRGDTQYF. As DNA, the CDR3 is TGTGCCAGCAGTGATGACAGGGGAGATACGCAGTATTTT.

The genes are TRBV6-5 and TRBJ1-5, with D maybe TRBD1 (5 bases). CDR1 MNHEY and CDR2 SVGAGI come from the germline V gene. The CDR3 covers 14 residues. Between the trimmed V and J ends, which lost 6 bases and 4 bases, there was a span of 13 bases. This CDR3 is CASSLDPGNQPQHF. Here the CDR3 DNA reads TGTGCCAGCAGCCTCGACCCAGGGAATCAGCCCCAGCATTTT.

J is TRBJ2-6 and V is TRBV5-1; D may be TRBD2 (6 bases). The CDR3 spans 16 residues. V was shortened by 4 bases and J by 0 bases, with 11 bases between the two germline ends. Germline values: CDR1 SGHRS, CDR2 YFSETQ. The CDR3 protein is CASSTGEASGANVLTF. As DNA, the CDR3 is TGCGCCAGCAGCACTGGGGAGGCCTCTGGGGCCAACGTCCTGACTTTC.

V is TRBV4-1 and J is TRBJ2-5; D not certain. Germline CDR1 is MGHRA and CDR2 is YSYEKL. The CDR3 consists of 15 residues. V was clipped by 0 bases and J by 6 bases, with 14 bases between them. CDR3 bases: TGCGCCAGCAGCCAAGATCTAGACGATTGGAAGACCCAGTACTTC. This sequence encodes CASSQDLDDWKTQYF.

V is TRBV5-6 and J is TRBJ2-7; possibly TRBD1 for D (5 bases). The germline V gene has CDR1 SGHDT and CDR2 YYEEEE. The CDR3 consists of 14 residues. V shed 1 base and J shed 2 bases, with 10 bases lying between them. The CDR3 nucleotides are TGTGCCAGCAGCTTGTTCGTCAGGGCCTACGAGCAGTACTTC. It encodes CASSLFVRAYEQYF.

The genes are TRBV7-9 and TRBJ2-1; TRBD2 aligns across 12 bases. Germline CDR1 and CDR2: SEHNR and FQNEAQ (reference sequence). With V trimmed by 1 base and J by 0 bases, 7 bases remained unmatched. The CDR3 is 19 amino acids. The CDR3, as DNA: TGTGCCAGCAGCTTAGTGGGACTAGCGGGCAAAAGCTCCTACAATGAGCAGTTCTTC. Residues: CASSLVGLAGKSSYNEQFF.

The J gene is TRBJ2-7, the V gene TRBV11-1; TRBD1 matches 7 bases. The CDR3 extends over 15 amino acids. The V gene's germline CDR1 is SGHAT and CDR2 FQDESV (reference sequence). Trimming took 3 bases from V and 0 from J; bases not matched to a gene: 5. The CDR3 is CASSFGTDSSYEQYF. Here the CDR3 DNA reads TGTGCCAGCAGCTTCGGGACAGATAGCTCCTACGAGCAGTACTTC.